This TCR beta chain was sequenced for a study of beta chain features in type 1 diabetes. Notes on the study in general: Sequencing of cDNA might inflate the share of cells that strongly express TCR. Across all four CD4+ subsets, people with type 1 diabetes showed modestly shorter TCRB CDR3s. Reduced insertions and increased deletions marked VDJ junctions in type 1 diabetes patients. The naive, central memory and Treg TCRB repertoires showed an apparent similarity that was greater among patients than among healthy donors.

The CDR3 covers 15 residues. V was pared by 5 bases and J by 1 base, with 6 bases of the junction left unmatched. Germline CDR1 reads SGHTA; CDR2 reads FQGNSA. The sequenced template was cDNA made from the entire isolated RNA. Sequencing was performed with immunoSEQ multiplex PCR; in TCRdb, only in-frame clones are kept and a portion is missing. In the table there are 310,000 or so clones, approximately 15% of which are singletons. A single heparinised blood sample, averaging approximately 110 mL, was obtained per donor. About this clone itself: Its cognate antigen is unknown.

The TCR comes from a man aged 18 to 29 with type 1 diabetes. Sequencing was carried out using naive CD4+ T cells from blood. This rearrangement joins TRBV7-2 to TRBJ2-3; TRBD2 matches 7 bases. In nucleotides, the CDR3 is TGTGCCAGCAGCCCCGGACTAGGACGCACAGATACGCAGTATTTT. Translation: CASSPGLGRTDTQYF.